Listed below are T cell receptor beta chains from one sample, sequenced in a study of spatial heterogeneity in lung cancer. MiXCR was run by TCRdb on the 5' RACE reads, yielding one entry per CDR3 protein. Here the sample spans approximately 20,000 distinct CDR3 sequences, 7% being singletons. The specimen was lung tumor tissue, collected at surgery. Receptors were obtained from a female donor with early-stage non-small cell lung cancer. CDR3s leave out the opening cysteine and the closing phenylalanine or tryptophan. Expanded clones are given a class, and other clones once, few, many or no size at all.

size: many; V: TRBV28; CDR3: ASSSDNTDTQY
size: many; V: TRBV3-1; CDR3: ASSQEGRGWDTEAF
size: many; V: TRBV20-1; CDR3: SASYRTTLYEQY
size: many; V: TRBV20-1; CDR3: SARGSGYEQY
size: .; V: TRBV4-1; CDR3: ASSQETNTGELF
size: .; V: TRBV4-2; CDR3: ASSYRLPDRATNEKLF
size: many; V: TRBV5-4; CDR3: ASSLRRGAIKDTQY
size: many; V: TRBV7-2; CDR3: ASSWKQGNTEAF
size: .; V: TRBV20-1; CDR3: SAQRSLAFFNSGNTIY
size: many; V: TRBV20-1; CDR3: SARPPLVTGEQY
size: many; V: TRBV5-1; CDR3: ASSLDGQGLYGYT
size: .; V: TRBV6-5; CDR3: ASSQAQVSGEKLF
size: many; V: TRBV7-9; CDR3: ASSFELDPYNEQF
size: .; V: TRBV5-1; CDR3: ASSLGNYNSPLH
size: many; V: TRBV2; CDR3: ASNPDSGANVLT
size: .; V: TRBV6-6; CDR3: ASSTGPRADEQY
size: many; V: TRBV6-2/TRBV6-3; CDR3: ASRPSGGTGELF
size: many; V: TRBV12-3/TRBV12-4; CDR3: ASSLAPPGQGPGELF
size: medium-sized; V: TRBV5-1; CDR3: ASSSGLAGVNEQF